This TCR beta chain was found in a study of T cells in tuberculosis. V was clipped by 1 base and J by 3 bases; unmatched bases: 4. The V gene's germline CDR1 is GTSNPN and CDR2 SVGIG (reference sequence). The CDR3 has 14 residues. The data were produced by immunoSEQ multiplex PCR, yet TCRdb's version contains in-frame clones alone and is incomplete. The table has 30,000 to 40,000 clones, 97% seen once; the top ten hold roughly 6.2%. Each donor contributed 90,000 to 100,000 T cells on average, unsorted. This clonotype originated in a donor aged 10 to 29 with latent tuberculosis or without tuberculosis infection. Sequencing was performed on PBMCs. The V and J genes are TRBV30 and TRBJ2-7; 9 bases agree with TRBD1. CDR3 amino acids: CAWSEGQGVYEQYF. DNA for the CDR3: TGTGCCTGGAGTGAGGGACAGGGTGTCTACGAGCAGTACTTC.